This TCR beta chain was identified during a study of T-cell memory formation after mild COVID-19. Whole-study context: Largely donor-specific TCR clusters were found.

Study conclusions and caveats: Researchers found some responding clones in pre-infection memory, a sign that cross-reactive memory joined. Later expanders leaned CD4+, whereas clones that contracted between day 15 and 85 were balanced CD4/CD8.

In TCRdb, the 5' RACE reads were re-called with MiXCR into one record per CDR3 protein. The sample lists over 55,000 distinct CDR3 sequences, more than 10% occurring once. As to this clonotype: As yet, its antigen is unknown.

CDR1 and CDR2 (germline): LGHNA, YNFKEQ. The V segment lost 4 bases and the J segment 3 bases; nucleotides outside the gene matches: 12. This CDR3 contains 20 residues. Specimen: PBMCs or a T cell subset sorted from them (not recorded which). The TCR originated in a man aged 18 to 29 who had mild COVID-19 (a few samples of this study predate the infection). Cell type and time point are not known. This chain joins TRBV4-2 and TRBJ2-2; 15 positions match TRBD2. The DNA of the CDR3 is TGTGCCAGCAGCCCCCAAGGGTCTGGACTAGCGGGGGGGCACACCGGGGAGCTGTTTTTT. Residues: CASSPQGSGLAGGHTGELFF.